This T cell receptor (beta chain) was recovered during a study of cytomegalovirus exposure and HLA in healthy donors. A note on this clone: No antigen is known for it.

The CDR3 extends over 14 amino acids. After removal of 4 bases from V and 3 bases from J, the junction contained 4 bases not matched to a gene. Germline V lookup: CDR1 SQVTM, CDR2 ANQGSEA. The study drew the donors from its approximately 110-subject validation cohort, separate from the roughly 700-subject first cohort. Regarding the study as a whole: The study designated roughly 150 TCR beta chains cytomegalovirus-associated.

Profiled with immunoSEQ multiplex PCR; TCRdb holds only in-frame clones, not every one. The sample carries 90,000 to 130,000 clones, around 95% recorded once. Sequencing was done on a sample of PBMCs. The TCR was taken from a woman aged 18-30 years in good health and CMV-seronegative. The genes are TRBV29-1 and TRBJ2-3; 10 bases align to TRBD1. The CDR3 DNA follows: TGCAGCGTTGTGGGACAGGGGTTAACAGATACGCAGTATTTT. Its protein is CSVVGQGLTDTQYF.